This entry lists 6 T cell receptor beta chains sequenced from one sample in a study of low-dose radiotherapy and immunotherapy resistance in tumors. Time point given: after trial treatment. Documented treatment: LDRT plus nivolumab, ipilimumab, low-dose cyclophosphamide and aspirin (RACIN trial). cDNA synthesis used a TRAV/TRBV-specific primer set for both chains. TCRs were amplified for roughly 20 PCR cycles with a constant-region primer and V-primer adapter. One entry per CDR3 protein, called by TCRdb with MiXCR from the reads. The sample has about 84,000 distinct CDR3 sequences, roughly 17% seen once. Sequencing used PBMCs, obtained after low-dose radiotherapy plus immunotherapy. The receptors come from a male donor with prostate cancer.

There are many counts of this clonotype. The chain employs TRBV7-3 and TRBJ2-2, with 9 bases lining up with TRBD1. The J segment lost 4 bases and the V segment lost 11 bases, leaving 5 bases of the junction unmatched. This CDR3 has 13 residues. Germline loops: CDR1 SGHTA, CDR2 FQGTGA. The CDR3 DNA reads as TGTGCCGTCGGGGACAGGGCCACCGGGGAGCTGTTTTTT. Protein product: CAVGDRATGELFF. The variable domain in full, completed from reference TRBV7-3 and TRBJ2-2, reads GAGVSQTPSNKVTEKGKYVELRCDPISGHTALYWYRQSLGQGPEFLIYFQGTGAADDSGLPNDRFFAVRPEGSVSTLKIQRTERGDSAVYLCAVGDRATGELFFGEGSRLTVL.

The table lists this clonotype with many counts. The chain has TRBV20-1 and TRBJ2-2; TRBD2 matches 9 bases. Germline V lookup: CDR1 DFQATT, CDR2 SNEGSKA (reference sequence). The V and J ends lost 1 base and 4 bases, in that order; junction bases with no gene match: 4. This CDR3 has 15 residues. DNA for the CDR3: TGCAGTGCTAGAGTAGCGGGAGCAGGCACCGGGGAGCTGTTTTTT. Translating gives CSARVAGAGTGELFF.

This clonotype was seen at least ten times. This chain connects TRBV11-3 to TRBJ2-1, with no clear D. This CDR3 comprises 14 residues. Germline loops: CDR1 SGHNT, CDR2 YENEEA. Trimming cost V 0 bases and J 0 bases, with 3 bases left between them. The CDR3 here is CASSLEGSYNEQFF. Written as DNA, the CDR3 is TGTGCCAGCAGCTTAGAGGGCTCCTACAATGAGCAGTTCTTC.

This clonotype was observed many times. V usage is TRBV24-1 and J usage is TRBJ1-5, with 12 bases that match TRBD1. This CDR3 is 17 amino acids long. Germline assignment: CDR1 KGHDR and CDR2 SFDVKD. The V segment lost 6 bases and the J segment 2 bases; nucleotides outside the gene matches: 7. The CDR3 DNA reads as TGTGCCACCAGTCCGGGACAGGGGGCGCCGGGCAATCAGCCCCAGCATTTT. As protein: CATSPGQGAPGNQPQHF.

The V and J genes are TRBV30 and TRBJ2-1; no clear D. The CDR3 has 12 residues. Per germline, CDR1 GTSNPN and CDR2 SVGIG (reference sequence). Trimming removed 2 bases at V and 8 bases at J, with 10 bases between. The chain's CDR3 is CAWSSGLDEQFF. The CDR3 nucleotides are TGTGCCTGGAGTTCTGGCTTGGATGAGCAGTTCTTC.

This clonotype was seen many times. The gene calls are TRBV7-2 and TRBJ1-2, with D possibly matching TRBD1 (6 bases). V gave up 7 bases and J gave up 6 bases, with 15 bases separating them. From germline, CDR1 is SGHTA and CDR2 FQGNSA. The CDR3 has 13 residues. The CDR3 region is CASKVGGPNGYTF. In DNA form, the CDR3 reads TGTGCCAGCAAGGTCGGGGGGCCCAATGGCTACACCTTC.